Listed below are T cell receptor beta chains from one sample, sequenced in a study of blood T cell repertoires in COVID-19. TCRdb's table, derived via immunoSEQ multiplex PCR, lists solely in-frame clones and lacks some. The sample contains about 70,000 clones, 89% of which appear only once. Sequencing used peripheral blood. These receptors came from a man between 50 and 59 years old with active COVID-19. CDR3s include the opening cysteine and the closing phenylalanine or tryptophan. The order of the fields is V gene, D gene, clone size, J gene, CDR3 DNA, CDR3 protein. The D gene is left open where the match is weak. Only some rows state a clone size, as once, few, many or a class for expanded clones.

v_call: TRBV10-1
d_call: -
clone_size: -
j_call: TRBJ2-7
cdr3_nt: TGCGCCAGCAGTGTGACCGGAGGCCCCTACGAGCAGTACTTC
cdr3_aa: CASSVTGGPYEQYF

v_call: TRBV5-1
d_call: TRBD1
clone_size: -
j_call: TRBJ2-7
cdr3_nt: TGCGCCAGCAGCTTGGGACAGGGGGGAAAATACGAGCAGTACTTC
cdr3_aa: CASSLGQGGKYEQYF

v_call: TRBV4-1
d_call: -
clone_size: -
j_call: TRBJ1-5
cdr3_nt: TGCGCCAGCGCGGGAGGGACGGCAAGCAATCAGCCCCAGCATTTT
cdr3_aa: CASAGGTASNQPQHF

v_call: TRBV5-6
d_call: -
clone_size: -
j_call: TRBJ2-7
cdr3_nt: TGTGCCAGCAGCGCCTACAGGGAGGGCCCTCCGTACGAGCAGTACTTC
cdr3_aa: CASSAYREGPPYEQYF

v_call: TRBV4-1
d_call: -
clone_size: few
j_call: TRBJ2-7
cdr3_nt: TGCGCCAGCAGCCAAGCTATCGCTTCCTACGAGCAGTACTTC
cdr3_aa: CASSQAIASYEQYF

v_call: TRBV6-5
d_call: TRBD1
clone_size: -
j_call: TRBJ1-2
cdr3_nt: TGTGCCAGCAGGGACAGGCGCGGGGACTATGGCTACACCTTC
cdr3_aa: CASRDRRGDYGYTF

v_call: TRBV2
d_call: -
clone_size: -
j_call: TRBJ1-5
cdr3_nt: TGTGCCAGCAGGAGGCAGGGAAATAGCAATCAGCCCCAGCATTTT
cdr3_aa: CASRRQGNSNQPQHF

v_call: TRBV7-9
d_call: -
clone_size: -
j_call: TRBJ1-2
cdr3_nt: TGTGCCAGCAGCCCCCAGGGGTTCTACGGCTACACCTTC
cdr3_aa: CASSPQGFYGYTF

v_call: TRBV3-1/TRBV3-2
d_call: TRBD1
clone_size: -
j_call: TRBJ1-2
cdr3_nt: TGTGCCAGCAGCCTCGGACAGGGAACCTATGGCTACACCTTC
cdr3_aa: CASSLGQGTYGYTF

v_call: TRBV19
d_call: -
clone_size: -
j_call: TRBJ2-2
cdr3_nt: TGTGCCAGCCAAGTAAAGCCCGGGGAGCTGTTTTTT
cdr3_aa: CASQVKPGELFF

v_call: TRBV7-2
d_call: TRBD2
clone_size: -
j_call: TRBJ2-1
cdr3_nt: TGTGCCAGCAGCTTGCTGACTAGCGGGGGGGCAAATGAGCAGTTCTTC
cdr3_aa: CASSLLTSGGANEQFF

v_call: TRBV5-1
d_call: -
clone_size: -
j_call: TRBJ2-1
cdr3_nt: TGCGCCAGCAGCTTGGAAGGGGGGGTCTCGGATGAGCAGTTCTTC
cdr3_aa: CASSLEGGVSDEQFF

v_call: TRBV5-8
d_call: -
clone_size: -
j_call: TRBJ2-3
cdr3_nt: TGTGCCAGCAGCCCCCGAGGGCTAGCGACGACAGATACGCAGTATTTT
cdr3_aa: CASSPRGLATTDTQYF

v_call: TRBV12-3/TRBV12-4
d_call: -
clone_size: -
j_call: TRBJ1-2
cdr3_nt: TGTGCCAGCAGTCCCTTTAACTATGGCTACACCTTC
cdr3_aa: CASSPFNYGYTF

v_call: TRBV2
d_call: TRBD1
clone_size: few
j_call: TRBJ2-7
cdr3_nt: TGTGCCAGCATAGGGACAGGGGCACCCTACGAGCAGTACTTC
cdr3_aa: CASIGTGAPYEQYF

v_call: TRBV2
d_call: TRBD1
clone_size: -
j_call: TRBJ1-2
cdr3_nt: TGTGCCAGCAGGGACAGGATAGGTGGCTACACCTTC
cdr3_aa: CASRDRIGGYTF

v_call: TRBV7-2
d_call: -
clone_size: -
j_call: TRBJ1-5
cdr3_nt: TGTGCCAGCAGCCCTGGGGACATTCGGCCCCAGCATTTT
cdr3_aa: CASSPGDIRPQHF

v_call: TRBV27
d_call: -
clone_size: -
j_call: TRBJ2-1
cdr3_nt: TGTGCCAGCCGCCCAGGGTCCACCACCTATTATTACAATGAGCAGTTCTTC
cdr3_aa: CASRPGSTTYYYNEQFF

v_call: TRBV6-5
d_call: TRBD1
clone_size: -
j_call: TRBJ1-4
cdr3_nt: TGTGCCAGCAGTTATACAGGGGGCGAGGGTGAAAAACTGTTTTTT
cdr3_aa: CASSYTGGEGEKLFF

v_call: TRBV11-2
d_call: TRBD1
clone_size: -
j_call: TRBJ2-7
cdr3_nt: TGTGCCAGCAGCTTAGGTTGGGGACAGCCTTCTGGGGAGCAGTACTTC
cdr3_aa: CASSLGWGQPSGEQYF

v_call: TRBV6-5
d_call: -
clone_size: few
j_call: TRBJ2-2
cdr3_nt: TGTGCCAGCAGTTACTCGGGGCCGAAGACCGGGGAGCTGTTTTTT
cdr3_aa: CASSYSGPKTGELFF

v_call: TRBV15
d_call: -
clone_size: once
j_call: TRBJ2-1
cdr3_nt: TGTGCCACCAGCTGGGGGGAGGAGTCCTTCAATGAGCAGTTCTTC
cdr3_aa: CATSWGEESFNEQFF

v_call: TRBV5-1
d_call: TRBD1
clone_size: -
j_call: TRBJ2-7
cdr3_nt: TGCGCCAGCAGCAGTCTACGGGACAGCTCCTACGAGCAGTACTTC
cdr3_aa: CASSSLRDSSYEQYF

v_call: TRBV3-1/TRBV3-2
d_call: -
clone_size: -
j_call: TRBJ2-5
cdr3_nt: TGTGCCAGCAGCCGGGGCCCGACCCAGTACTTC
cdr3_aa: CASSRGPTQYF

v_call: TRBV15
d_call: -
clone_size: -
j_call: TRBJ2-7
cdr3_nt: TGTGCCACCAGCAGAGATATGAGGAACACTATGTACGAGCAGTACTTC
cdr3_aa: CATSRDMRNTMYEQYF